This T cell receptor (beta chain) was recorded in a study of T cell responses to AZD1222 COVID-19 vaccine. After removal of 4 bases from V and 5 bases from J, the junction contained 11 bases not matched to a gene. The CDR3 length is 15 residues. The germline gives CDR1 SGDLS, CDR2 YYNGEE. Whole-study findings and limits: Reports say nearly half of spike-specific TCRs go after unmutated variant regions. Repertoire sampling was restricted to post-peak T cell response timepoints. Only a handful of individuals given AZD1222 were seropositive at baseline.

TCRdb's table, derived via immunoSEQ multiplex PCR, lists solely in-frame clones and lacks some. The sample lists nearly 35,000 clones; less than 90% were seen once. With respect to this clone: Its specificity is not known.

The source was peripheral blood, collected on day 0 of AZD1222 vaccination. This rearrangement joins TRBV9 to TRBJ2-7, with TRBD2 matching 8 bases. The sequence came from an adult in good health. CDR3 region: CASSRGGSGNNEQYF. The CDR3 DNA reads TGTGCCAGCAGCCGAGGGGGTAGCGGGAACAACGAGCAGTACTTC.